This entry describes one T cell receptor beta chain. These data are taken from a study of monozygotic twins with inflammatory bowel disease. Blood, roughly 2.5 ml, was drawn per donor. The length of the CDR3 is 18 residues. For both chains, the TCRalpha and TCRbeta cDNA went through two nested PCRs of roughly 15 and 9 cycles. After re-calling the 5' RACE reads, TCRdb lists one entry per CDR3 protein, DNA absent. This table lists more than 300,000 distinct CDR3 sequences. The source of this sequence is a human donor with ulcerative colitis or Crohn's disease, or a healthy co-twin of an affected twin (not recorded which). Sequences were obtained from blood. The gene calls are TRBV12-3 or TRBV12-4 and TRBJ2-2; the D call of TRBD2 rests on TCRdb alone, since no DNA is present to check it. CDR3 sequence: CASSFLLAGGLNTGELFF.